The 5 T cell receptor beta chains below were found in one sample sequenced in a study of a mutant IDH1 vaccine in newly diagnosed glioma. Using immunoSEQ multiplex PCR, the repertoire was profiled, and TCRdb retains in-frame clones only, with some absent. The sample carries about 31,000 clones, 81% recorded once. These TCRs are of unknown antigen specificity. Time point here: week 35, safety follow-up. Each vaccine dose was 300 ug of mutant IDH1 20-mer peptide, with topical imiquimod. The sample here was PBMCs, taken from a glioma patient whose treatment included an IDH1 peptide vaccine. These receptors came from a young man with glioma.

The genes are TRBV19 and TRBJ1-5; D may be TRBD1 (5 bases). The CDR3 length is 15 residues. CDR1 and CDR2 from the germline V gene are LNHDA and SQIVND (reference sequence). V lost 1 base, J lost 2 bases, and 9 bases lay in between. CDR3 bases: TGTGCCAGTAGTATAGTGGGGGAAGGCAATCAGCCCCAGCATTTT. This codes for CASSIVGEGNQPQHF.

This clone was observed a single time. The chain combines TRBV5-1 with TRBJ1-1; unclear D gene. This CDR3 has 14 amino acids. Deletions cut 3 bases from V and 5 bases from J, with 14 bases between. Germline CDR1 is SGHRS and CDR2 is YFSETQ. In nucleotides, the CDR3 is TGCGCCAGCAGCTCCTGGTCTTCAGAAACTGAAGCTTTCTTT. Its protein is CASSSWSSETEAFF. Variable domain in full (rest from reference TRBV5-1 and TRBJ1-1): KAGVTQTPRYLIKTRGQQVTLSCSPISGHRSVSWYQQTPGQGLQFLFEYFSETQRNKGNFPGRFSGRQFSNSRSEMNVSTLELGDSALYLCASSSWSSETEAFFGQGTRLTVV.

This chain links TRBV9 with TRBJ1-5, with D possibly matching TRBD1 (5 bases). CDR1 and CDR2 (germline): SGDLS, YYNGEE. V lost 0 bases and J lost 3, with 10 bases in between. This CDR3 is built from 15 residues. The CDR3 here is CASSVGDGDNQPQHF. Written as DNA, the CDR3 is TGTGCCAGCAGCGTAGGGGACGGTGACAATCAGCCCCAGCATTTT.

As to this clone: An end of the junction differs from the germline gene, which may be a read error. V usage is TRBV7-6 and J usage is TRBJ1-1; TRBD1 is a possible D gene (6 bases). Germline V gives CDR1 SGHVS, CDR2 FNYEAQ. CDR3 length: 13 amino acids. For the CDR3, the DNA is TGTGCCAGCAGCGATTCGGACAGAGCTGAGGCTTTCTTT. As protein: CASSDSDRAEAFF.

The chain uses TRBV11-2 and TRBJ1-1; the D gene is possibly TRBD1 (5 bases). The CDR3 is 15 residues long. Trimming left V 5 bases short and J 10 bases short, with 23 bases between. Germline CDR1 is SGHAT and CDR2 is FQNNGV. CDR3 nucleotides: TGTGCCAGCAGCCCACCTCCGGACACTGCCGCGTCAGCTTTCTTT. It translates to CASSPPPDTAASAFF.